This TCR beta chain comes out of a study of graft-versus-host responses after intestinal transplantation. Looking at the study overall: Anti-thymocyte globulin served as induction for all recipients, who then took tacrolimus and steroids for roughly 3 years.

Regarding this clone: Antigen: not known.

This CDR3 region has 16 residues. Germline lookup yields CDR1 LNHDA and CDR2 SQIVND (reference sequence). Trimming stripped 0 bases from V and 0 bases from J, with 11 bases between. The data were produced by immunoSEQ multiplex PCR, yet TCRdb's version contains in-frame clones alone and is incomplete. The repertoire has about 110,000 clones, 85% to 95% of them found once; the top ten carry 0.95% to 1.5%. The chain carries TRBV19 and TRBJ2-5, with D perhaps matching TRBD1 or TRBD2 (6 bases each). This receptor was taken from a human donor who was the organ donor for an intestinal transplant. This specimen was unstimulated CD8+ T cells sorted from spleen or lymph node cells, taken before transplant. The DNA of the CDR3 is TGTGCCAGTAGTATAGAAGGAGGGGGATACCAAGAGACCCAGTACTTC. Translation gives CASSIEGGGYQETQYF.